Presented here are 20 T cell receptor beta chains from one specimen sequenced in a study of T cell responses to AZD1222 COVID-19 vaccine listed by TCRdb under 2021. The time point label on this specimen signifies: baseline before first vaccination. To prepare the library, the immunoSEQ multiplex PCR assay was applied. TCRdb retrieved this table from immuneACCESS and kept in-frame rearrangements only. Not all clones are present; in checked studies, unresolved V genes account for under half, and no reason is known for the remainder. For this sample there are 150,000 to 200,000 clones; 80% to 95% appear just once. Less than 2.5% of the sample is in the top ten clones. The starting material was peripheral blood, obtained on day 0 of AZD1222 vaccination. These receptors were collected from an adult in good health.

The chain has TRBV7-2 and TRBJ1-2; unclear D gene. This CDR3 is built from 14 residues. Deletions cut 1 base from V and 0 bases from J, with 6 bases between. Germline loops: CDR1 SGHTA, CDR2 FQGNSA. The CDR3 reads CASSLGVANYGYTF. CDR3 DNA sequence: TGTGCCAGCAGCTTAGGGGTGGCTAACTATGGCTACACCTTC.

V and J are TRBV19 and TRBJ1-2, with 9 bases that match TRBD1. CDR3 length equals 16 residues. Germline loops: CDR1 LNHDA, CDR2 SQIVND (reference sequence). V gave up 4 bases and J gave up 3 bases; unmatched junction bases: 9. CDR3: CASSRDRVYPDYGYTF. DNA for the CDR3: TGTGCCAGTAGTAGGGACAGGGTATACCCCGACTATGGCTACACCTTC.

This chain links TRBV5-1 with TRBJ2-5, with 7 bases identical to TRBD1. This CDR3 is 14 amino acids long. Trimming removed 1 base from V and 5 bases from J; junction bases left unmatched: 5. In germline, CDR1 is SGHRS, CDR2 YFSETQ. The chain's CDR3 is CASSLKQGWETQYF. The CDR3 DNA follows: TGCGCCAGCAGCTTGAAACAGGGGTGGGAGACCCAGTACTTC.

The rearrangement joins TRBV10-3 to TRBJ1-1; the match to TRBD1 covers 7 bases. V lost 2 bases, J lost 3 bases, and 12 bases stayed unmatched. The CDR3 spans 17 residues. Germline-derived CDR1 and CDR2 are ENHRY and SYGVKD. Here the CDR3 reads CAISEQAGGGLDTEAFF. CDR3 bases: TGTGCCATCAGTGAGCAGGCAGGGGGTGGTTTGGACACTGAAGCTTTCTTT.

The chain employs TRBV27 and TRBJ2-7, with D perhaps TRBD1 or TRBD2 (7 bases each). Germline CDR1 and CDR2: MNHEY and SMNVEV (reference sequence). Trimming removed 6 bases from V and 5 bases from J, with 14 bases in between. CDR3 length: 13 amino acids. The CDR3 DNA reads as TGTGCCAGCAGGGCAGGGGGGGCCCACGAGCAGTACTTC. Protein sequence: CASRAGGAHEQYF.

This clone is judged medium-sized. The rearrangement uses TRBV4-1 and TRBJ2-7; D might be TRBD1 (5 bases). Germline V CDR1 and CDR2: MGHRA, YSYEKL. The CDR3 spans 16 residues. Trimming took off 0 bases at V and 3 bases at J, with 15 bases between the two ends. CDR3: CASSQEDGQGGYEQYF. Written as DNA, the CDR3 is TGCGCCAGCAGCCAAGAAGACGGGCAGGGCGGCTACGAGCAGTACTTC.

This rearrangement joins TRBV7-9 to TRBJ1-3; D is unclear. Germline CDR1 SEHNR, CDR2 FQNEAQ (reference sequence). V lost 4 bases to trimming and J lost 0 bases, with 19 bases between them. This CDR3 region has 18 residues. The CDR3 DNA is TGTGCCAGCAGCTCGTCGACGGGGTTCCCCTACTCTGGAAACACCATATATTTT. This gives the protein CASSSSTGFPYSGNTIYF. Full variable domain (missing parts from reference TRBV7-9 and TRBJ1-3): DTGVSQNPRHKITKRGQNVTFRCDPISEHNRLYWYRQTLGQGPEFLTYFQNEAQLEKSRLLSDRFSAERPKGSFSTLEIQRTEQGDSAMYLCASSSSTGFPYSGNTIYFGEGSWLTVV.

This chain links TRBV18 with TRBJ1-2, with 9 bases aligning to TRBD1. The V gene's germline CDR1 is KGHSH and CDR2 LQKENI. The CDR3 is 17 amino acids. V trimming: 3 bases; J trimming: 4 bases; junction bases outside the gene matches: 12. CDR3 sequence reads: CASSPTASLTGGYGYTF. The CDR3 DNA follows: TGTGCCAGCTCACCTACGGCCAGTTTGACAGGGGGCTATGGCTACACCTTC. The full variable domain, with the rest looked up from reference TRBV18 and TRBJ1-2, is NAGVMQNPRHLVRRRGQEARLRCSPMKGHSHVYWYRQLPEEGLKFMVYLQKENIIDESGMPKERFSAEFPKEGPSILRIQQVVRGDSAAYFCASSPTASLTGGYGYTFGSGTRLTVV.

V is TRBV2 and J is TRBJ1-2; the D gene is possibly TRBD1 (6 bases). V was clipped by 6 bases and J by 8 bases, with 16 bases between them. CDR3 length: 13 residues. CDR1 is SNHLY, CDR2 FYNNEI, per germline. The CDR3 coding sequence is TGTGCCAGCAGCCTACAGGGTGATCACGGCTACACCTTC. It translates to CASSLQGDHGYTF.

The chain uses TRBV4-1 and TRBJ2-3; D might be TRBD2 (6 bases). The CDR3 runs to 14 residues. V lost 1 base and J lost 6, with 11 bases in between. The germline V gene has CDR1 MGHRA and CDR2 YSYEKL. The CDR3 nucleotides read TGCGCCAGCAGCCAAGCCAGGAGGGCGGATACGCAGTATTTT. Translated: CASSQARRADTQYF.

The V call is TRBV10-3, the J call TRBJ2-3, with D perhaps matching TRBD2 (6 bases). This CDR3 has 14 residues. The germline V gene encodes CDR1 ENHRY and CDR2 SYGVKD. The V end was cut by 8 bases, the J end by 2 bases, with 14 bases between. The CDR3 is CAIGTSRDTDTQYF. In DNA, the CDR3 is TGTGCCATCGGGACCTCGCGGGACACAGATACGCAGTATTTT.

The rearrangement uses TRBV4-1 and TRBJ2-5, with TRBD2 identical over 10 bases. The germline gives CDR1 MGHRA, CDR2 YSYEKL. J lost 5 bases, V lost 6 bases, and 6 bases had no gene match. The CDR3 totals 14 residues. CDR3 in DNA: TGCGCCAGCAGACAGGGACTAGCGAAGGAGACCCAGTACTTC. As protein: CASRQGLAKETQYF.

This chain connects TRBV4-2 to TRBJ2-7; possibly TRBD2 for D (5 bases). Trimming removed 4 bases at V and 4 bases at J, with 11 bases between. Germline V lookup: CDR1 LGHNA, CDR2 YNFKEQ. This CDR3 spans 13 amino acids. In DNA, the CDR3 is TGTGCCAGCAGCCCAGTAGAGGGATACGAGCAGTACTTC. Its protein product is CASSPVEGYEQYF.

This sequence joins TRBV5-3 and TRBJ2-7, with D perhaps assigned TRBD1 or TRBD2 (5 bases each). TRBV5-3 has ORF status, its function being uncertain. This CDR3 is built from 15 residues. V lost 4 bases to trimming and J lost 4 bases, with 18 bases between them. CDR3 loop: CARSPAALGVYEQYF. The DNA for the CDR3 is TGTGCCAGAAGCCCCGCCGCCTTGGGGGTTTACGAGCAGTACTTC.

The genes are TRBV4-2 and TRBJ1-3, with TRBD1 as a possible D gene (6 bases). The V gene lost 2 bases and the J gene lost 1 base, with 15 bases spanning the gap. The CDR3 loop spans 17 amino acids. Germline CDR1 and CDR2: LGHNA and YNFKEQ. CDR3 protein: CASSQNLGQSSGNTIYF. CDR3 nucleotide sequence: TGTGCCAGCAGCCAAAATTTAGGACAGTCATCTGGAAACACCATATATTTT.

The CDR3 sequence: CASSWTAGGYTF. In nucleotides, the CDR3 is TGTGCCAGTTCGTGGACCGCAGGTGGCTACACCTTC. This rearrangement joins TRBV5-6 to TRBJ1-2; D gene unclear. The germline CDR1 and CDR2 sequences are SGHDT and YYEEEE. This CDR3 is built from 12 residues. V lost 8 bases, J lost 7 bases, and 15 bases lay in between. Combining the CDR3 with reference TRBV5-6 and TRBJ1-2 gives the whole variable domain DAGVTQSPTHLIKTRGQQVTLRCSPKSGHDTVSWYQQALGQGPQFIFQYYEEEERQRGNFPDRFSGHQFPNYSSELNVNALLLGDSALYLCASSWTAGGYTFGSGTRLTVV.

This chain joins TRBV15 and TRBJ1-2, with 9 bases matching TRBD1. Germline-derived CDR1 and CDR2 are LNHNV and YYDKDF (reference sequence). V lost 5 bases to trimming and J lost 2 bases; unmatched junction nucleotides: 6. This CDR3 has 15 amino acids. The DNA of the CDR3 is TGTGCCACCAGCCCCGACAGGGGGGGCAACTATGGCTACACCTTC. Translated, it gives CATSPDRGGNYGYTF.

This clone was detected once. In nucleotides, the CDR3 is TGTGCTAGGAAAAAACACCGGGACAGGGTCTACGAGCAGTACTTC. Its translation is CARKKHRDRVYEQYF. The rearrangement joins TRBV12-5 to TRBJ2-7; 9 nucleotides align to TRBD1. This CDR3 contains 15 residues. CDR1 LGHNT and CDR2 FRNRAP come from the germline V gene. Trimming removed 9 bases from V and 3 bases from J; junction bases left unmatched: 12.

This clone was found once. This chain uses TRBV6-5 with TRBJ2-3; 9 positions agree with TRBD2. The V segment lost 6 bases and the J segment 2 bases; nucleotides outside the gene matches: 6. CDR1 is MNHEY, CDR2 SVGAGI, per germline. The CDR3 is 15 amino acids. CDR3 nucleotide sequence: TGTGCCAGCAGCCGAGCGGGAGGATACACAGATACGCAGTATTTT. Residues: CASSRAGGYTDTQYF.

The chain is built from TRBV6-6 and TRBJ2-7; D might be TRBD2 (6 bases). V dropped 6 bases and J dropped 5 bases, with 14 bases sitting between them. The CDR3 covers 13 residues. CDR1 is MNHNY and CDR2 is SVGAGI in the germline V gene (reference sequence). In DNA, the CDR3 is TGTGCCAGCAGGTCACTAGCTTCCCACGAGCAGTACTTC. It codes for CASRSLASHEQYF.